This T cell receptor beta chain stems from a study of early T cells in non-severe SARS-CoV-2 infection. About the research overall: With bulk RNA from unsorted whole blood as input, sequencing yielded unpaired chains. Study observations and caveats: Matching with VDJdb favored anti-spike CD8 responses (missing private and CD4 specificities).

Trimming removed 0 bases from V and 5 bases from J, with 8 bases in between. The CDR3 is 14 residues long. Germline V CDR1 and CDR2: SGHRS, YFSETQ. This clonotype was counted ten times or more. No antigen is known for it. Attachment of unique molecular identifiers was made to individual cDNA molecules. From the 5' RACE reads, TCRdb called clonotypes with MiXCR, one entry per CDR3 protein. The sample yields roughly 25,000 distinct CDR3 sequences, 3.5% to 5% seen once. The chain couples TRBV5-1 to TRBJ1-4; weak D call: TRBD1 (5 bases). Sequenced sample: whole blood. The clonotype was recovered from an adult who was a healthcare worker with PCR-confirmed SARS-CoV-2 infection or an uninfected control (not recorded which). The CDR3 DNA is TGCGCCAGCAGCTTGGGACAGAGGAATGAAAAACTGTTTTTT. Residues: CASSLGQRNEKLFF.